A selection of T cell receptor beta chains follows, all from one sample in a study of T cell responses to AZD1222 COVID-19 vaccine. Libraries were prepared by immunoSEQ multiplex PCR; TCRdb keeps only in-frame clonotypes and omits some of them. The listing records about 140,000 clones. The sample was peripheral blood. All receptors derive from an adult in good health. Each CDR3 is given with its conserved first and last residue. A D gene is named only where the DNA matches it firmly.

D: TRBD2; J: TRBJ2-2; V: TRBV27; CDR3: CASSFSGGVAGELFF; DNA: TGTGCCAGCAGTTTTAGCGGGGGGGTAGCCGGGGAGCTGTTTTTT
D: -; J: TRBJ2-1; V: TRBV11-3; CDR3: CASSLEGSNEQFF; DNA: TGTGCCAGCAGCTTAGAAGGTTCCAATGAGCAGTTCTTC
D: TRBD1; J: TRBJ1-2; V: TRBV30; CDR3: CAWSGTGGGGYTF; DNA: TGTGCCTGGAGTGGGACAGGGGGGGGTGGCTACACCTTC
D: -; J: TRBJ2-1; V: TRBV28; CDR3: CASSWGTSGEQFF; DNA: TGTGCCAGCAGTTGGGGGACTTCTGGGGAGCAGTTCTTC
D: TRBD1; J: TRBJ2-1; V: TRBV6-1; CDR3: CASSEDRGAYNEQFF; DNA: TGTGCCAGCAGTGAAGACAGGGGCGCCTACAATGAGCAGTTCTTC
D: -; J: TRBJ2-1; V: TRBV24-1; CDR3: CATSDSSLHSYNEQFF; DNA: TGTGCCACCAGTGATTCCAGCCTCCACTCCTACAATGAGCAGTTCTTC
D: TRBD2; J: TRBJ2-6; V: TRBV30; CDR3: CAWSVLAVGSGANVLTF; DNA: TGTGCCTGGAGTGTACTAGCGGTCGGCTCTGGGGCCAACGTCCTGACTTTC
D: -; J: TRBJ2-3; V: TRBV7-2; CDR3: CASSLSLGDTQYF; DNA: TGTGCCAGCAGCCTAAGCCTCGGGGATACGCAGTATTTT
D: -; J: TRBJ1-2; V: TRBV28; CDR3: CASSPPGFGGYTF; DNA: TGTGCCAGCAGTCCTCCAGGGTTTGGTGGCTACACCTTC
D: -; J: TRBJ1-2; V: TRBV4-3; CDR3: CASSQDHGGYGYTF; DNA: TGCGCCAGCAGCCAAGATCACGGGGGCTATGGCTACACCTTC
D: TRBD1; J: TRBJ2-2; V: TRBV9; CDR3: CASSARGQAATGELFF; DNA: TGTGCCAGCAGCGCAAGGGGACAGGCGGCCACCGGGGAGCTGTTTTTT
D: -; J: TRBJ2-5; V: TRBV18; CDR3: CASSPGLGETQYF; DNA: TGTGCCAGCTCACCAGGGTTGGGGGAGACCCAGTACTTC
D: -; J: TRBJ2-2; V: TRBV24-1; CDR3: CATSDLGTGRWTGELFF; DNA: TGTGCCACCAGTGATTTGGGAACAGGGCGATGGACCGGGGAGCTGTTTTTT
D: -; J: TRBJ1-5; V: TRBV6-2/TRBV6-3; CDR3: CASSRQANQPQHF; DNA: TGTGCCAGCAGCCGACAGGCTAATCAGCCCCAGCATTTT
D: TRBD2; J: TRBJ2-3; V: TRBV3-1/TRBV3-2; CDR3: CASRLAGSTDTQYF; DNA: TGTGCCAGTAGACTAGCGGGTTCCACAGATACGCAGTATTTT
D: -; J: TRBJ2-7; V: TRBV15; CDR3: CATSKSRGRSYEQYF; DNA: TGTGCCACCAGCAAATCCCGGGGAAGATCCTACGAGCAGTACTTC
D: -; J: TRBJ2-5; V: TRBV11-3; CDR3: CASSLAGLVETQYF; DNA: TGTGCCAGCAGCTTGGCCGGGCTCGTCGAGACCCAGTACTTC
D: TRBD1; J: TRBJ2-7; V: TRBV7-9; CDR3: CASSPDRYEQYF; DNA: TGTGCCAGCAGCCCGGACAGGTACGAGCAGTACTTC
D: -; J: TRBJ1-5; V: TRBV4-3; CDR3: CASSPGGSRNQPQHF; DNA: TGCGCCAGCAGCCCTGGGGGGAGCCGCAATCAGCCCCAGCATTTT
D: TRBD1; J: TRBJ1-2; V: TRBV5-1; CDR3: CASRLTTGTEVRGYTF; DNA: TGCGCCAGCAGATTGACAACCGGGACAGAGGTCCGGGGCTACACCTTC
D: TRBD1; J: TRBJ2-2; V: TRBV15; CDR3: CATSRVTGTGITGELFF; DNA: TGTGCCACCAGCAGAGTTACCGGGACAGGGATCACCGGGGAGCTGTTTTTT
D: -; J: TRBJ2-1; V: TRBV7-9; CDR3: CASSPKQLAYNEQFF; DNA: TGTGCCAGCAGCCCCAAGCAGCTGGCGTACAATGAGCAGTTCTTC
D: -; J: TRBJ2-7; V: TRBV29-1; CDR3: CSVEGGRPYEQYF; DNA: TGCAGCGTTGAAGGTGGGAGACCCTACGAGCAGTACTTC
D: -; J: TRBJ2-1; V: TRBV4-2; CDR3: CASSQPQGGNEQFF; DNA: TGTGCCAGCAGCCAGCCCCAGGGTGGCAATGAGCAGTTCTTC
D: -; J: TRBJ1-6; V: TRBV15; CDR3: CATSRDPDSTNSPLHF; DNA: TGTGCCACCAGCAGAGACCCTGACAGTACCAATTCACCCCTCCACTTT
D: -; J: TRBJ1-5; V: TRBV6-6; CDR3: CASSPANQPQHF; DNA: TGTGCCAGCTCCCCCGCAAATCAGCCCCAGCATTTT
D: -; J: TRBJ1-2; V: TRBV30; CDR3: CAWSVGAYGYTF; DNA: TGTGCCTGGAGTGTGGGGGCCTATGGCTACACCTTC
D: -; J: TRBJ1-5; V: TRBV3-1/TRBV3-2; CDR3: CASSEAYHHQPQHF; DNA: TGTGCCAGCAGCGAGGCGTATCATCATCAGCCCCAGCATTTT